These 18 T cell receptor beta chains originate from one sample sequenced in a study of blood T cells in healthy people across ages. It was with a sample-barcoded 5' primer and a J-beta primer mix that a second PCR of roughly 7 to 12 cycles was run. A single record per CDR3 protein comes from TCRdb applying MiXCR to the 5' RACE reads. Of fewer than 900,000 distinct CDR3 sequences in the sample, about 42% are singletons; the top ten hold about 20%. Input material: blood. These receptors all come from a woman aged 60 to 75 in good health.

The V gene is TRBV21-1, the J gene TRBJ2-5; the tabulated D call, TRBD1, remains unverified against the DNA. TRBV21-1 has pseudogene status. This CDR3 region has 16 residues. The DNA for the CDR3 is TGTGCCAGCAGCAAAGTGGGGGACAGGGCGCAAGAGACCCAGTACTTC. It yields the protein CASSKVGDRAQETQYF.

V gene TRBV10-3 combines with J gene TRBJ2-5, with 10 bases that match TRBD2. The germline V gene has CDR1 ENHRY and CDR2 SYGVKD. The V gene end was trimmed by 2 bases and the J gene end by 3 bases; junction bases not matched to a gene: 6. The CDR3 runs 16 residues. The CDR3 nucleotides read TGTGCCATCAGTGAGGCATTAGCGGGGGGAAAAGAGACCCAGTACTTC. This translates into CAISEALAGGKETQYF.

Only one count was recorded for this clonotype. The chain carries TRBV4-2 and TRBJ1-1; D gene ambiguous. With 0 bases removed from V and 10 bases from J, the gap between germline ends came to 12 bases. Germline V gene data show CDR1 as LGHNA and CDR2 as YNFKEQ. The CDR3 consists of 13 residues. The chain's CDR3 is CASSQDEAGVAFF. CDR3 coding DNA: TGTGCCAGCAGCCAAGATGAGGCAGGAGTAGCTTTCTTT.

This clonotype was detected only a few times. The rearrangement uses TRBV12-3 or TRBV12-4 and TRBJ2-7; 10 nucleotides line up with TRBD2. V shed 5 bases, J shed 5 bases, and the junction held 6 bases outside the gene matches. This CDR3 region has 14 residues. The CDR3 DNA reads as TGTGCCAGCAGTAGGACTAGCGGCGAAAACGAGCAGTACTTC. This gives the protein CASSRTSGENEQYF.

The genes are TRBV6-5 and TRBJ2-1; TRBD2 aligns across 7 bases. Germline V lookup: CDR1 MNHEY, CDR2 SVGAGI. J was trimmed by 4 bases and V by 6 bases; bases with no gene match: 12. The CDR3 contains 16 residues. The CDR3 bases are TGTGCCAGCAGCTCATCGACTCCCGGGGGGTACAATGAGCAGTTCTTC. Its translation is CASSSSTPGGYNEQFF.

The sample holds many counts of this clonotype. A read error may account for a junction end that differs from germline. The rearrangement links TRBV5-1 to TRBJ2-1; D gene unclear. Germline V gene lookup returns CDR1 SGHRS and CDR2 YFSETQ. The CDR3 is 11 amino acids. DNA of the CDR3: TGTGCCAGCAGCTTAACCAATGAGCAGTTCTTC. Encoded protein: CASSLTNEQFF.

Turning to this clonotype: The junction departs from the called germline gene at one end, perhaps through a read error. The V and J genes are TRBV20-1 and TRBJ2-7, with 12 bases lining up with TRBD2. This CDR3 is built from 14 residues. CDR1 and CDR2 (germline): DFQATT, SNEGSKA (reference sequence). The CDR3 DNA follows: TGCGGTGCTAGAGGACTAGCGGGATCTGCCGAGCAGTACTTC. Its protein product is CGARGLAGSAEQYF.

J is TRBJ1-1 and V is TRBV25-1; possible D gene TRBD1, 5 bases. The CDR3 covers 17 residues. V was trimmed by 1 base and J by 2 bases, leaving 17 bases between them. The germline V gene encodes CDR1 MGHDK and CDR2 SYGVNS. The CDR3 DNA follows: TGTGCCAGCAGTGAATGGGAGGGGCCGGGGTTTAACACTGAAGCTTTCTTT. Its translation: CASSEWEGPGFNTEAFF.

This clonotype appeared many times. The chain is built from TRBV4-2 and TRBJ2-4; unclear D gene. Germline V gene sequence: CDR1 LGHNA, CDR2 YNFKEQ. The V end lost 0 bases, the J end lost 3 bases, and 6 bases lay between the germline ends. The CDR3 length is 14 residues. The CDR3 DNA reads TGTGCCAGCAGCCAAGAGGGCAGCAAAAACATTCAGTACTTC. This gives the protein CASSQEGSKNIQYF.

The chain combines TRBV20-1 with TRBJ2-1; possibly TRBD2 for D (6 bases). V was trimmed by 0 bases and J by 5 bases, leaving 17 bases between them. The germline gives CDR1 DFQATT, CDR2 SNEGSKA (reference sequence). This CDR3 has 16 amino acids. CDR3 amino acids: CSAREGPAGWDNEQFF. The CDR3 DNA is TGCAGTGCTAGAGAGGGGCCGGCGGGGTGGGACAATGAGCAGTTCTTC.

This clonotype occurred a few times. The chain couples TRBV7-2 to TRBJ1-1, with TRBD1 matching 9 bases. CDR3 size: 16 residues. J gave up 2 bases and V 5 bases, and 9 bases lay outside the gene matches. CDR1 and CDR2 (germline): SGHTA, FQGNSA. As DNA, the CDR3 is TGTGCCAGCAGCCCCCGGACAGGGGCCGTTAACACTGAAGCTTTCTTT. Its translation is CASSPRTGAVNTEAFF. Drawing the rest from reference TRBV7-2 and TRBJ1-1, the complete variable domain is GAGVSQSPSNKVTEKGKDVELRCDPISGHTALYWYRQSLGQGLEFLIYFQGNSAPDKSGLPSDRFSAERTGGSVSTLTIQRTQQEDSAVYLCASSPRTGAVNTEAFFGQGTRLTVV.

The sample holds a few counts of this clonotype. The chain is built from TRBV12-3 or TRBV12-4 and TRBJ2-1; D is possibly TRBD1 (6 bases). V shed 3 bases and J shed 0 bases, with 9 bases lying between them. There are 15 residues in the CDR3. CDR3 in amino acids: CASSFTGSSYNEQFF. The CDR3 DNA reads TGTGCCAGCAGTTTCACAGGGAGCTCCTACAATGAGCAGTTCTTC.

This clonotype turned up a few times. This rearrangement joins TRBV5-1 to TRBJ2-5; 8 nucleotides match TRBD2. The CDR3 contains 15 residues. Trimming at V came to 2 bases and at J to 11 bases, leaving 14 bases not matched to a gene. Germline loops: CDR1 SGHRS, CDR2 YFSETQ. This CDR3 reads CASSLRAGGDNEQYF. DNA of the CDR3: TGCGCCAGCAGCTTACGGGCGGGGGGCGACAATGAGCAGTACTTC.

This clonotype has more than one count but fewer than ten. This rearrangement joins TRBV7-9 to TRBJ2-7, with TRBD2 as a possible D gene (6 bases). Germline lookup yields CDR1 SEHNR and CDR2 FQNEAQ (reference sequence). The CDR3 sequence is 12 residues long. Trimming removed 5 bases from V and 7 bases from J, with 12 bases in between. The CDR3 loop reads CASSVQGGEQYF. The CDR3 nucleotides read TGTGCCAGCAGCGTGCAGGGAGGTGAGCAGTACTTC.

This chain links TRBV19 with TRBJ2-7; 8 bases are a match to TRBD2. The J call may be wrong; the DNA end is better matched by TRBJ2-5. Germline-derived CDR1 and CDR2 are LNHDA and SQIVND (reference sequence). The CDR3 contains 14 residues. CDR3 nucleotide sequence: TGTGCCAGTAGTAAGAAGCGGGAGAAAGAGACCCAGTACTTC. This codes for CASSKKREKETQYF.

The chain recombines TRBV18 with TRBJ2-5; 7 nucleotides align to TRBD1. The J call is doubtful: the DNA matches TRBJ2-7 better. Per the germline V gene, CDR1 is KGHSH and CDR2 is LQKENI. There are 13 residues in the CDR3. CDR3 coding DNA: TGTGCCAGCTCACGACAGGGAATGTACGAGCAGTACTTC. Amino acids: CASSRQGMYEQYF.

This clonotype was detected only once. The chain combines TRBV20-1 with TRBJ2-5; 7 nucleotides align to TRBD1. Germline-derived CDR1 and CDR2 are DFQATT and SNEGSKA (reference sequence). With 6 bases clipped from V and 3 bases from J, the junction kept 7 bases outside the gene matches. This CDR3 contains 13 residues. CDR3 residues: CSARQGGKETQYF. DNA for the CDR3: TGCAGTGCCCGACAGGGTGGGAAAGAGACCCAGTACTTC.

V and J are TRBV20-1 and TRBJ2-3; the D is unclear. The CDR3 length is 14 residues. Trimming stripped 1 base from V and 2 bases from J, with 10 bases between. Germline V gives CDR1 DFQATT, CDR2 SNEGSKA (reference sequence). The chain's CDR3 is CSARANLNTDTQYF. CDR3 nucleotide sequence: TGCAGTGCTAGAGCGAATCTAAACACAGATACGCAGTATTTT.